This is a list of T cell receptor beta chains from one sample in a study of long-term antiretroviral therapy in people with HIV. Profiled with immunoSEQ multiplex PCR; TCRdb holds only in-frame clones, not every one. Among under 25,000 clones, approximately 83% were seen once, and the ten largest hold approximately 9%. Specimen: unsorted PBMCs, collected 0.5 years before starting antiretroviral therapy. The receptors originated from a man in his late teens or twenties with HIV. Both conserved end residues are trimmed from each CDR3.

v_call,cdr3_aa
TRBV29-1,SVEMRGQGGEQY
TRBV7-2,ASSRIAEVRGEQY
TRBV18,ASSPPQRGGYDSEAF
TRBV5-1,ASSPGLADEQY
TRBV6-6,ASSYPGGGDTEAF
TRBV7-6,ASSYRDTSYEQY
TRBV9,ASSVGQGNEQF
TRBV13,ASSLAIAGANVLT
TRBV9,ASSPSPGRTQEQY
TRBV7-9,ASTTGTLTHPPLH
TRBV19,ASTLGTEAF
TRBV7-6,ASSRGGEKLF
TRBV4-2,ASSQEPWITDGYT
TRBV7-8,ASSKSGTEAF
TRBV11-3,ASSLVRALGLF
TRBV27,ASSSRVKRDNEQF
TRBV13,ASSPGQATGNTIY
TRBV27,ASSSHPGISTEAF
TRBV27,ASRPSGTGTYEQY
TRBV29-1,SVESTGHNYGYT
TRBV5-4,ASSSGYNEQF
TRBV5-5,ASSLSGAPYEQY
TRBV10-3,AIRQREGSDEQY
TRBV18,ASSPLKGDFLNTEAF
TRBV7-9,ASSFSAPRGAF
TRBV27,ASSSEGGRVNEQF
TRBV28,ATNLVGSHYNEQF
TRBV28,ASSSETGFKIIYGYT
TRBV14,ASSQLPGLSYEQY
TRBV4-1,ASSQTFLAGGAEQF
TRBV7-9,ASSLGASGTYEQY
TRBV4-3,ASSQTRTGGYGYT
TRBV19,ASSHRYEQY
TRBV4-1,ASSQESRYSYEQY
TRBV6-4,ASSEGGGGTDTQY
TRBV2,ASSESVGTGGEKLF
TRBV6-6,ASSYRASGVYEQY
TRBV29-1,SVEWGPGGYT
TRBV6-5,ASRPGNSINEQF
TRBV2,ASSERYYEQY
TRBV19,ASHPPGSWNTEAF
TRBV4-3,ASSQDQGLANTEAF
TRBV27,ASRPGLRYEQY
TRBV27,ASSPLGRVDYGYT
TRBV2,ASIEWSGELF
TRBV19,ASSYAGAEAF
TRBV5-4,ASSSPGPGGYT
TRBV6-5,ASSQGLTTNYGYT
TRBV27,ASSLGQGAYEQY
TRBV12-5,ASGDRREISNQPQH
TRBV7-9,ASSLNTNYGYT
TRBV4-3,ASSPGTSGMGEQY
TRBV6-5,ASRTGSFTEAF
TRBV10-3,AISESGWRAGETQY
TRBV4-1,ASSPGQGVYEQY
TRBV7-6,ASSFPPYESRGGYNEQF
TRBV7-8,ASLGGASNQPQH
TRBV5-5,ASSWRGRTNEKLF